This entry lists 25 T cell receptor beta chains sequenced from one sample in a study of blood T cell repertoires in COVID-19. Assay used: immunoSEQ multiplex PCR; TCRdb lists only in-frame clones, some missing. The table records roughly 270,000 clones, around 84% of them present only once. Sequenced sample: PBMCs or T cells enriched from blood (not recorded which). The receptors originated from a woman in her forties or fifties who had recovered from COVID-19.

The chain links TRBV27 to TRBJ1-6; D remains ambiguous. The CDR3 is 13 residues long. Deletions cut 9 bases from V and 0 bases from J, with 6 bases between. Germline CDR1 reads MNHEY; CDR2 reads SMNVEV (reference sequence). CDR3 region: CARQNSYNSPLHF. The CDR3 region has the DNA TGTGCCAGACAGAACTCCTATAATTCACCCCTCCACTTT.

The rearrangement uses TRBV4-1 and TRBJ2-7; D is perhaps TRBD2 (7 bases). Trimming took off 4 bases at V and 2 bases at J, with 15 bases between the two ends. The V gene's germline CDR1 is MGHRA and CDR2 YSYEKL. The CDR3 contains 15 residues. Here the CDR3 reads CASSPSGTQTYEQYF. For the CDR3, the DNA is TGCGCCAGCAGCCCCAGCGGGACACAGACCTACGAGCAGTACTTC.

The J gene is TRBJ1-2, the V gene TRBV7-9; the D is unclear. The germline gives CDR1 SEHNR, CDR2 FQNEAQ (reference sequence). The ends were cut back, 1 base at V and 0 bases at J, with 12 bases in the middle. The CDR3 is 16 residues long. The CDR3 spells CASSLGSTESNYGYTF. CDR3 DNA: TGTGCCAGCAGCTTAGGTAGTACAGAATCTAACTATGGCTACACCTTC.

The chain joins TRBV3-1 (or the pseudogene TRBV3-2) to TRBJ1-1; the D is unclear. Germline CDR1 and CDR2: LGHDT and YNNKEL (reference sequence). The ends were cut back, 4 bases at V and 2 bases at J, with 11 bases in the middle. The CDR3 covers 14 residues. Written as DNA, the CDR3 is TGTGCCAGCAGCCTGGCCGGAGCTAACACTGAAGCTTTCTTT. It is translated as CASSLAGANTEAFF.

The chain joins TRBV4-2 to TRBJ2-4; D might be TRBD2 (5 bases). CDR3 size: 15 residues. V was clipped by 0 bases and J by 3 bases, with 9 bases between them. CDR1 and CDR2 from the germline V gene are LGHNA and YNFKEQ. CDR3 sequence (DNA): TGTGCCAGCAGCCAAGATGCCAGCGGCAAAAACATTCAGTACTTC. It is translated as CASSQDASGKNIQYF.

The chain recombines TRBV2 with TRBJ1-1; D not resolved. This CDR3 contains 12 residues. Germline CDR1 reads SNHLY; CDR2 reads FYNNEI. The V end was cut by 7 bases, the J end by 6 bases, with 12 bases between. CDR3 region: CASKYLGAEAFF. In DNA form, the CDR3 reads TGTGCCAGCAAATATCTCGGAGCTGAAGCTTTCTTT.

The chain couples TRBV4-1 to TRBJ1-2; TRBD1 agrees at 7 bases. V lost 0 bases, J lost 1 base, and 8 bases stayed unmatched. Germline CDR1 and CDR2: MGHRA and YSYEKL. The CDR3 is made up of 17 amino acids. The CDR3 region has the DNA TGCGCCAGCAGCCAAGATCTTGGCAGGGGGATTAACTATGGCTACACCTTC. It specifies CASSQDLGRGINYGYTF.

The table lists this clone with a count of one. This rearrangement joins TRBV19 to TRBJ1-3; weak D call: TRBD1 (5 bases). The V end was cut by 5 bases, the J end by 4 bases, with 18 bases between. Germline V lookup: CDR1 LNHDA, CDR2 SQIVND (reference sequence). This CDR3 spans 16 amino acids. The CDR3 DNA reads TGTGCCAGTAGTCCCCGCCGGGACTTTACAGGAAACACCATATATTTT. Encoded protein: CASSPRRDFTGNTIYF.

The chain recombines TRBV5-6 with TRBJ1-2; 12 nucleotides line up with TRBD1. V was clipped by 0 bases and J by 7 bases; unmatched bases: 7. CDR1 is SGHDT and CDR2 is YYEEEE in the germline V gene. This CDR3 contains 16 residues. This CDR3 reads CASSLVQGQGAIGYTF. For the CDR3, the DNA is TGTGCCAGCAGCTTGGTTCAGGGACAGGGGGCGATTGGCTACACCTTC.

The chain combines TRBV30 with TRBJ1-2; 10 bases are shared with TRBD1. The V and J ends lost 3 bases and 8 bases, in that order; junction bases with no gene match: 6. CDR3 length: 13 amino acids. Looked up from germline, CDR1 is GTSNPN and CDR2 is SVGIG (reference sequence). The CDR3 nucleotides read TGTGCCTGGAGCCCAGACAGGGGGCGAGGCTACACCTTC. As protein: CAWSPDRGRGYTF. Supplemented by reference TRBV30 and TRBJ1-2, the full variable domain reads SQTIHQWPATLVQPVGSPLSLECTVEGTSNPNLYWYRQAAGRGLQLLFYSVGIGQISSEVPQNLSASRPQDRQFILSSKKLLLSDSGFYLCAWSPDRGRGYTFGSGTRLTVV.

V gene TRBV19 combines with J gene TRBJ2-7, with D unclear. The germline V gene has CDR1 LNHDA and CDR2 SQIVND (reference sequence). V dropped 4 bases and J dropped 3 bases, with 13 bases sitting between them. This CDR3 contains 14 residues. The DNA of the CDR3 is TGTGCCAGTAGTAGGCGCTCGACTGTCTACGAGCAGTACTTC. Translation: CASSRRSTVYEQYF.

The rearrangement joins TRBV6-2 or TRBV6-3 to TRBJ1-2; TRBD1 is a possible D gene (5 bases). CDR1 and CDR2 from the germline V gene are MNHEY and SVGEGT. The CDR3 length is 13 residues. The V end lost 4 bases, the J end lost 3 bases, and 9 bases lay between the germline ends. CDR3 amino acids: CASSFDRYYGYTF. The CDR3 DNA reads TGTGCCAGCAGTTTCGACAGATACTATGGCTACACCTTC.

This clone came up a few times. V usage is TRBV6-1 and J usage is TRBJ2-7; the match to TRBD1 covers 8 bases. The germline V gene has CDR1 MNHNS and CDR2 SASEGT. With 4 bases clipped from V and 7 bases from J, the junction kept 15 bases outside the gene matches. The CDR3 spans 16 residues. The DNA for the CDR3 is TGTGCCAGCAGTGGGGGCGCCGGGACAGGTCTGAGGGAGCAGTACTTC. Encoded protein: CASSGGAGTGLREQYF.

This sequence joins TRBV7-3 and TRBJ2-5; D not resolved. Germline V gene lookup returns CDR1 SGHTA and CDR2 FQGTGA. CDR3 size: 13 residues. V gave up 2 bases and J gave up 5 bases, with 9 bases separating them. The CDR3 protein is CASSLVGTETQYF. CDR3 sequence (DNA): TGTGCCAGCAGCTTAGTGGGCACGGAGACCCAGTACTTC.

The DNA of the CDR3 is TGTGCCAGCAGTTTAACCGAGACAGGGTACTACGAGCAGTACTTC. Amino acids: CASSLTETGYYEQYF. The chain couples TRBV27 to TRBJ2-7; 7 nucleotides match TRBD1. The germline V gene encodes CDR1 MNHEY and CDR2 SMNVEV (reference sequence). V dropped 2 bases and J dropped 3; count of bases not matched to a gene: 7. This CDR3 comprises 15 residues.

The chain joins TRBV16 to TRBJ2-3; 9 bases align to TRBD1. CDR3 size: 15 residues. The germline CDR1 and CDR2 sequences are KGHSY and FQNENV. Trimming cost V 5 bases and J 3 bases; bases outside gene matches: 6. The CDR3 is CASSTGQGLTDTQYF. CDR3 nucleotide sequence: TGTGCCAGCAGCACGGGACAGGGTTTAACAGATACGCAGTATTTT.

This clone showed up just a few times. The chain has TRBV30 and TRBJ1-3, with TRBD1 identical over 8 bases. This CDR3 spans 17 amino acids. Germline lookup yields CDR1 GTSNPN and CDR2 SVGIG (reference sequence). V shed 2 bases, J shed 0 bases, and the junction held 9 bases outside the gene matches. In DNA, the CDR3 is TGTGCCTGGAGTCGAAGACAGGGGCGATACTCTGGAAACACCATATATTTT. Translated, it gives CAWSRRQGRYSGNTIYF.

As DNA, the CDR3 is TGTGCCAGCAGCCCAGACAGAAATCAGCCCCAGCATTTT. This gives the protein CASSPDRNQPQHF. The gene calls are TRBV7-2 and TRBJ1-5; possibly TRBD1 for D (5 bases). This CDR3 comprises 13 residues. Germline CDR1 and CDR2: SGHTA and FQGNSA. V shed 5 bases and J shed 4 bases, with 9 bases lying between them.

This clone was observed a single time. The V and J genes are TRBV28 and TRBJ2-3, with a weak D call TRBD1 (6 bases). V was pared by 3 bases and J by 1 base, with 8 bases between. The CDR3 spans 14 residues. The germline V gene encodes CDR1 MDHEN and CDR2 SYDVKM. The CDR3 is CASSLPGGTDTQYF. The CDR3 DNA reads TGTGCCAGCAGTTTGCCAGGGGGCACAGATACGCAGTATTTT. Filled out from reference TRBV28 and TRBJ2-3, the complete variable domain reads DVKVTQSSRYLVKRTGEKVFLECVQDMDHENMFWYRQDPGLGLRLIYFSYDVKMKEKGDIPEGYSVSREKKERFSLILESASTNQTSMYLCASSLPGGTDTQYFGPGTRLTVL.

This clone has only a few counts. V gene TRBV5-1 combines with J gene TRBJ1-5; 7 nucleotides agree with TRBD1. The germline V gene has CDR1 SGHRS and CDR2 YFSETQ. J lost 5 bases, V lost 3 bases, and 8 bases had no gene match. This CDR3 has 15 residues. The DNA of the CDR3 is TGCGCCAGCAGCTCGCAGGGGGGTAGGGATCAGCCCCAGCATTTT. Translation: CASSSQGGRDQPQHF. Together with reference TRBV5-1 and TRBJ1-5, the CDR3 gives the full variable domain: KAGVTQTPRYLIKTRGQQVTLSCSPISGHRSVSWYQQTPGQGLQFLFEYFSETQRNKGNFPGRFSGRQFSNSRSEMNVSTLELGDSALYLCASSSQGGRDQPQHFGDGTRLSIL.

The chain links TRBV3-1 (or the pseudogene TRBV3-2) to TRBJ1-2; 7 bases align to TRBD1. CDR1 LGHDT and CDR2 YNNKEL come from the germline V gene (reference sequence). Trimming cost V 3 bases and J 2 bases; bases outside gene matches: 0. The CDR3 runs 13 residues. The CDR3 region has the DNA TGTGCCAGCAGCCAGGGACAGAACTATGGCTACACCTTC. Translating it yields CASSQGQNYGYTF.

The DNA of the CDR3 is TGCAGTGCTAGTGAGGTAGCGGGAGGCTACGAGCAGTACTTC. It specifies CSASEVAGGYEQYF. The V gene is TRBV20-1, the J gene TRBJ2-7; 10 nucleotides agree with TRBD2. Germline V lookup: CDR1 DFQATT, CDR2 SNEGSKA (reference sequence). V shed 3 bases, J shed 3 bases, and the junction held 5 bases outside the gene matches. The CDR3 totals 14 residues.

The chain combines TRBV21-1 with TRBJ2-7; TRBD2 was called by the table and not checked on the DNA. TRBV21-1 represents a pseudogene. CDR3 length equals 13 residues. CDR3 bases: TGTGCCATCCAAACCGGGGAGTCCTACGAGCAGTACTTC. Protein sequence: CAIQTGESYEQYF.

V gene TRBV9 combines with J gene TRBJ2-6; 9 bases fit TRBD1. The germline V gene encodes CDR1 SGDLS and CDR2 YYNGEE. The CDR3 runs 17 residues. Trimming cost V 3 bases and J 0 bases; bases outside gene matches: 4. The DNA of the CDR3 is TGTGCCAGCAGCGCCGGGACAGGGAGCTCTGGGGCCAACGTCCTGACTTTC. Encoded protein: CASSAGTGSSGANVLTF. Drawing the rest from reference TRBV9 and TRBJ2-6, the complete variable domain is DSGVTQTPKHLITATGQRVTLRCSPRSGDLSVYWYQQSLDQGLQFLIQYYNGEERAKGNILERFSAQQFPDLHSELNLSSLELGDSALYFCASSAGTGSSGANVLTFGAGSRLTVL.

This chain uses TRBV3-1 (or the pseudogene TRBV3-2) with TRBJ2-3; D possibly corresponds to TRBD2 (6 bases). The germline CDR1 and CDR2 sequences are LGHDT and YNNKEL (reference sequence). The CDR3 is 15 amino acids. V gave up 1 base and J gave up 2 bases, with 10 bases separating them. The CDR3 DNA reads TGTGCCAGCAGCCAAGGGAGGGTAAACACAGATACGCAGTATTTT. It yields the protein CASSQGRVNTDTQYF.